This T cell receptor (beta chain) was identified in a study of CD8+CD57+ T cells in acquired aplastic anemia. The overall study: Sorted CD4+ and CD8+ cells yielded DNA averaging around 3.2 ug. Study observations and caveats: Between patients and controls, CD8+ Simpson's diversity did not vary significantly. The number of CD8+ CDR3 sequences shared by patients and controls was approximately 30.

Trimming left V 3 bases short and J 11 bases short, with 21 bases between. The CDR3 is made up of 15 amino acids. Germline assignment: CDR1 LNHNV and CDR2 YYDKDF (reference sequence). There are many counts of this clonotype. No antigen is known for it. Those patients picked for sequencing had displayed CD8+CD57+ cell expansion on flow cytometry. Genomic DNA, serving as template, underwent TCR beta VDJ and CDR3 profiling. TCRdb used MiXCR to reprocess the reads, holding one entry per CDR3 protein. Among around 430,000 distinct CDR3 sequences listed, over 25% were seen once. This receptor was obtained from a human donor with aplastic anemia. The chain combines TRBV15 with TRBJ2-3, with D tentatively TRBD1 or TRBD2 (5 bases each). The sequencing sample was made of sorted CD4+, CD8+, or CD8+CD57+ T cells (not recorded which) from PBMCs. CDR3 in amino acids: CATSRRTRGGREQYF. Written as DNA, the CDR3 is TGTGCCACCAGCAGGAGAACCCGTGGGGGTAGGGAGCAGTATTTT. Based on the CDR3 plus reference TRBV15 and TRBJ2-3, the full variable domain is DAMVIQNPRYQVTQFGKPVTLSCSQTLNHNVMYWYQQKSSQAPKLLFHYYDKDFNNEADTPDNFQSRRPNTSFCFLDIRSPGLGDTAMYLCATSRRTRGGREQYFGPGTRLTVL.